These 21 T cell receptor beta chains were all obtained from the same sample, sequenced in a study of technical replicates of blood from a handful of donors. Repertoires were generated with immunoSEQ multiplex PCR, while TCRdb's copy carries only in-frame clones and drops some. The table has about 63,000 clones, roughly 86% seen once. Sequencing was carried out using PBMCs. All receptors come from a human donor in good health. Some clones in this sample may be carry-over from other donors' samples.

The CDR3 loop is CASTRAEPPFTSYEQYF. As DNA, the CDR3 is TGTGCCAGCACAAGAGCCGAACCTCCATTTACCTCCTACGAGCAGTACTTC. The chain uses TRBV2 and TRBJ2-7, with D unresolved. Between the trimmed V and J ends, which lost 7 bases and 0 bases, there was a span of 22 bases. The CDR3 extends over 17 amino acids. Germline V gene lookup returns CDR1 SNHLY and CDR2 FYNNEI.

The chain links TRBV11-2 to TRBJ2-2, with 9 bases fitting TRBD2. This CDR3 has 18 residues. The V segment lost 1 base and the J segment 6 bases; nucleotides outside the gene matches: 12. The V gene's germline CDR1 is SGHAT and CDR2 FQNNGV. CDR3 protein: CASSLVRGREGISGELFF. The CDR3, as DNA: TGTGCCAGCAGCTTAGTCCGTGGGCGGGAGGGAATCTCCGGGGAGCTGTTTTTT.

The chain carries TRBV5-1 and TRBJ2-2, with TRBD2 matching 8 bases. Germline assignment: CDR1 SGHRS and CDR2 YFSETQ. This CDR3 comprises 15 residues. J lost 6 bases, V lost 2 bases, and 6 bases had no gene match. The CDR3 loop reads CASSFFREGAGELFF. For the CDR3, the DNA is TGCGCCAGCAGCTTCTTCCGGGAGGGCGCCGGGGAGCTGTTTTTT.

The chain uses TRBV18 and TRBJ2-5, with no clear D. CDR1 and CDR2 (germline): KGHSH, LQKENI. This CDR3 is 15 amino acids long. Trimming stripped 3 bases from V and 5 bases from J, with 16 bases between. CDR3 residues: CASSPHGQPEETQYF. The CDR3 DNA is TGTGCCAGCTCACCCCACGGCCAACCGGAGGAGACCCAGTACTTC.

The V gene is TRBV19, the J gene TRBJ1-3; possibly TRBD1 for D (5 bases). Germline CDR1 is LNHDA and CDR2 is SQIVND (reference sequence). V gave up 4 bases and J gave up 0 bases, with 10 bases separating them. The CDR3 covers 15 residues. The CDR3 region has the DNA TGTGCCAGTAGTAGTACAGGAGTCTCTGGAAACACCATATATTTT. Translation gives CASSSTGVSGNTIYF.

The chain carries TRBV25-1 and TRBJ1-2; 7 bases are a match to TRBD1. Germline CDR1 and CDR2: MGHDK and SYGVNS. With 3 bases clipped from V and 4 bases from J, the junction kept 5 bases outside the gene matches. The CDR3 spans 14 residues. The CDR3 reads CASSDRDRAYGYTF. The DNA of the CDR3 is TGTGCCAGCAGTGATCGAGACAGGGCCTATGGCTACACCTTC.

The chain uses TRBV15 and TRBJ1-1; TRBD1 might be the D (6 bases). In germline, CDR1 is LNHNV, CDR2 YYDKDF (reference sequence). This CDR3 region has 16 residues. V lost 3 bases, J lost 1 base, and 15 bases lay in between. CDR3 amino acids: CATSSYTGTPNTEAFF. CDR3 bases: TGTGCCACCAGCAGTTATACCGGGACACCGAACACTGAAGCTTTCTTT.

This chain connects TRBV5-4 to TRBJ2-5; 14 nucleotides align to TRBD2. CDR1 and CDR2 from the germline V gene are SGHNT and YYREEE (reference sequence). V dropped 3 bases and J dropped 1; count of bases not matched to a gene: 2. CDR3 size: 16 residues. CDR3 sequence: CASSSGTSGGQETQYF. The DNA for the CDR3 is TGTGCCAGCAGCTCCGGGACTAGCGGGGGCCAAGAGACCCAGTACTTC. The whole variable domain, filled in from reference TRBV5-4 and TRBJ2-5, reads ETGVTQSPTHLIKTRGQQVTLRCSSQSGHNTVSWYQQALGQGPQFIFQYYREEENGRGNFPPRFSGLQFPNYSSELNVNALELDDSALYLCASSSGTSGGQETQYFGPGTRLLVL.

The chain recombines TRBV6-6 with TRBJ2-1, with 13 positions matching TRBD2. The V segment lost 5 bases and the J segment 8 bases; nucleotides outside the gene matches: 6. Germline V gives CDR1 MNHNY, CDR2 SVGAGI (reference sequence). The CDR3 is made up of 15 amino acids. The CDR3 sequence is CASSTGTSGIYEQFF. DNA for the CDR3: TGTGCCAGCAGTACCGGGACTAGCGGGATATATGAGCAGTTCTTC.

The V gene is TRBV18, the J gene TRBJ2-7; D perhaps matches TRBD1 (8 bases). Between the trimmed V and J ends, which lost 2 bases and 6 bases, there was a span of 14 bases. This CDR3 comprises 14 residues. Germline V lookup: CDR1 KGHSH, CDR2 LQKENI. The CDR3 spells CASSPWTGRGEQYF. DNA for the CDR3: TGTGCCAGCTCACCATGGACAGGGAGGGGCGAGCAGTACTTC.

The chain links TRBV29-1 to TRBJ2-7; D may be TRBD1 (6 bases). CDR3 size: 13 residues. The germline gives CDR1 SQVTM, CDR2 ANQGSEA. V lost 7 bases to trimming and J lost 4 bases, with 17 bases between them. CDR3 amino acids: CSGLEQGGYEQYF. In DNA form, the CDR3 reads TGCAGCGGTCTTGAACAGGGTGGGTACGAGCAGTACTTC.

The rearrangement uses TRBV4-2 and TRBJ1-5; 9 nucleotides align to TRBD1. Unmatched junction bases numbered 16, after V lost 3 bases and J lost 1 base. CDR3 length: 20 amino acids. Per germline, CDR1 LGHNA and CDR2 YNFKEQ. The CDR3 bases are TGTGCCAGCAGCCACCAAAGAAGGGGACAGGGTCTCGGAAGCAATCAGCCCCAGCATTTT. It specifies CASSHQRRGQGLGSNQPQHF.

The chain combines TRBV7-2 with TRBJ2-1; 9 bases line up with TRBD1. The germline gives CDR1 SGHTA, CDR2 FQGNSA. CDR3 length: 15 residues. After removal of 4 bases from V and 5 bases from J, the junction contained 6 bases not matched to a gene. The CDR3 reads CASSSGTGWNNEQFF. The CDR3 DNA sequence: TGTGCCAGCAGCTCCGGGACAGGGTGGAACAATGAGCAGTTCTTC.

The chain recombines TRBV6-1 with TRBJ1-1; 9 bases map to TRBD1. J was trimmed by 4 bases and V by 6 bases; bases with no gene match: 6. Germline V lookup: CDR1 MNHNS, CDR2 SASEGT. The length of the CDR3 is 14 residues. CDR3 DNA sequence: TGTGCCAGCAGGGAAACAGGGGGCGTCACTGAAGCTTTCTTT. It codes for CASRETGGVTEAFF.

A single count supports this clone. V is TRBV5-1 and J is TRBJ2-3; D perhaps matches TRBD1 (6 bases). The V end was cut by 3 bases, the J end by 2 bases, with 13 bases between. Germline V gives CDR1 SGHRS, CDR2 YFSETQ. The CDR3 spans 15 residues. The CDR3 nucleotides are TGCGCCAGCAGCTCCCACAGGGAAGTCACAGATACGCAGTATTTT. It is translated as CASSSHREVTDTQYF.

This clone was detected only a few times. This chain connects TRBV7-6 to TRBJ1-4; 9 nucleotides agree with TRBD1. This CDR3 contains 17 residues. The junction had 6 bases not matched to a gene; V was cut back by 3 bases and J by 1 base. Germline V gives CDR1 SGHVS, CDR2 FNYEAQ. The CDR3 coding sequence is TGTGCCAGCAGCTTCCAGACAGGGGGGATAACTAATGAAAAACTGTTTTTT. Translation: CASSFQTGGITNEKLFF.

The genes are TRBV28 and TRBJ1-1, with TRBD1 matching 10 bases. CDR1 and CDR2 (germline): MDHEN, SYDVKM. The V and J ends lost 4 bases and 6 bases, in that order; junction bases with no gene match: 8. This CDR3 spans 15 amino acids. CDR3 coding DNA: TGTGCCAGCAGTTCGCCGGGACAGGGGATCCCTGAAGCTTTCTTT. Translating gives CASSSPGQGIPEAFF.

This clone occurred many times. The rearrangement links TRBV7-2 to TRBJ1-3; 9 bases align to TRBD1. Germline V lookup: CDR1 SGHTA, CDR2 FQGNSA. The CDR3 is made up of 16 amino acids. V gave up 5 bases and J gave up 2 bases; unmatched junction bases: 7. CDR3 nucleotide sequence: TGTGCCAGCAGCCCGTCCCGGGACAGGGCTGGAAACACCATATATTTT. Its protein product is CASSPSRDRAGNTIYF.

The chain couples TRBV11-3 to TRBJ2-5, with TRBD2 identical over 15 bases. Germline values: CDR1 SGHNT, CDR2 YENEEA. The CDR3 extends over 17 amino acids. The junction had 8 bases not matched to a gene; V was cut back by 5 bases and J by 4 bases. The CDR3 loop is CASSPGTSGGIRETQYF. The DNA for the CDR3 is TGTGCCAGCAGCCCCGGGACTAGCGGGGGGATTCGAGAGACCCAGTACTTC.

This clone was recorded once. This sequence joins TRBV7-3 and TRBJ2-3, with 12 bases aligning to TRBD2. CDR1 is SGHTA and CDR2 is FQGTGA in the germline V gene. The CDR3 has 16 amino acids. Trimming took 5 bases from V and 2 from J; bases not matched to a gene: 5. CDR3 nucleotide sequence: TGTGCCAGCAGCCTAGCGGGGGGGCCTGTCACAGATACGCAGTATTTT. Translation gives CASSLAGGPVTDTQYF. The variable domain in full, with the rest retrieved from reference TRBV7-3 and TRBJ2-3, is GAGVSQTPSNKVTEKGKYVELRCDPISGHTALYWYRQSLGQGPEFLIYFQGTGAADDSGLPNDRFFAVRPEGSVSTLKIQRTERGDSAVYLCASSLAGGPVTDTQYFGPGTRLTVL.

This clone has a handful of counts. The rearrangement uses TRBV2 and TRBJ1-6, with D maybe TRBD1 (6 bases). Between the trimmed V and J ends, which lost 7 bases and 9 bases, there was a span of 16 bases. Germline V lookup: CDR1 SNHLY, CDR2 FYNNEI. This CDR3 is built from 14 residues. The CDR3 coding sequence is TGTGCCAGCAACCTACGGGACAACCGTTCACCCCTCCACTTT. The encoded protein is CASNLRDNRSPLHF. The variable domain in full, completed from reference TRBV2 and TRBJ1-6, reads EPEVTQTPSHQVTQMGQEVILRCVPISNHLYFYWYRQILGQKVEFLVSFYNNEISEKSEIFDDQFSVERPDGSNFTLKIRSTKLEDSAMYFCASNLRDNRSPLHFGNGTRLTVT.